A single sample gave rise to the 25 T cell receptor beta chains below, sequenced in a study of response to subunit inactivated influenza vaccine (dated by TCRdb to 2016 to 2019). The library was built by means of RT-PCR. The sequencer was an Illumina HiSeq 2500. TCRdb passed the public sequencing reads through fastp at Q25 and MiXCR, retaining productive beta sequences. Identical CDR3 protein sequences are pooled into one entry, listed with their most common genes and DNA. Counted in this sample were around 190,000 distinct CDR3 sequences; approximately 15% of them appeared once. The ten largest make up roughly 24% of the sample. The specimen comprised CD8+ T cells sorted from PBMCs, sampled 5 to 6 days after vaccination. These TCRs come from a middle-aged man who received an inactivated influenza vaccine. Donor details come from another sample of the same person, matched by shared clones.

The chain carries TRBV12-3 or TRBV12-4 and TRBJ2-6, with 7 positions matching TRBD1. The CDR3 is made up of 19 amino acids. The V and J ends lost 11 bases and 2 bases, in that order; junction bases with no gene match: 21. The chain's CDR3 is CALCPAGRTGFTGANVLTF. The CDR3 DNA follows: TGTGCCCTCTGCCCGGCCGGACGGACAGGATTTACTGGGGCCAACGTCCTGACTTTC.

This clonotype was detected a few times. The chain employs TRBV24-1 and TRBJ2-5; TRBD1 is a possible D gene (6 bases). This CDR3 has 14 amino acids. With 1 base removed from V and 5 bases from J, the gap between germline ends came to 10 bases. Germline V gene sequence: CDR1 KGHDR, CDR2 SFDVKD. CDR3 amino acids: CATSDFSQGETQYF. CDR3 nucleotides: TGTGCCACCAGTGATTTTTCCCAGGGGGAGACCCAGTACTTC.

This clonotype came up a few times. The chain employs TRBV10-3 and TRBJ2-7, with D perhaps being TRBD1 or TRBD2 (5 bases each). The germline V gene encodes CDR1 ENHRY and CDR2 SYGVKD. Trimming shortened V by 3 bases and J by 6 bases, and 15 bases separated the two germline ends. CDR3 length equals 14 residues. DNA for the CDR3: TGTGCCATCAGTGAAATCGGGACCTCCCCCGAGCAGTACTTC. Translating gives CAISEIGTSPEQYF.

This clonotype was counted between two and nine times. The V call is TRBV28, the J call TRBJ2-5; D possibly uses TRBD1 or TRBD2 (6 bases each). CDR3 length: 17 residues. Germline values: CDR1 MDHEN, CDR2 SYDVKM. V was cut by 4 bases and J by 4 bases, with 22 bases left in between. This chain's CDR3 is CASSSHPAGEVGETQYF. CDR3 DNA sequence: TGTGCCAGCAGTTCCCATCCGGCAGGGGAGGTTGGAGAGACCCAGTACTTC.

The chain recombines TRBV29-1 with TRBJ2-1, with D uncertain. From germline, CDR1 is SQVTM and CDR2 ANQGSEA. The CDR3 is 11 residues long. V lost 4 bases, J lost 7 bases, and 8 bases lay in between. The CDR3 is CSVVSENEQFF. The CDR3 nucleotides read TGCAGCGTTGTGTCAGAGAATGAGCAGTTCTTC.

V and J are TRBV28 and TRBJ1-5; possible D gene TRBD1, 5 bases. CDR3 size: 15 residues. The V and J ends lost 6 bases and 0 bases respectively, with 12 bases between them. Germline CDR1 reads MDHEN; CDR2 reads SYDVKM. The DNA of the CDR3 is TGTGCCAGCAGCTTGGACATAGATAGCAATCAGCCCCAGCATTTT. This encodes CASSLDIDSNQPQHF.

This chain connects TRBV13 to TRBJ2-3, with D perhaps TRBD1 (6 bases). Trimming shortened V by 0 bases and J by 3 bases, and 16 bases separated the two germline ends. Looked up from germline, CDR1 is PRHDT and CDR2 is FYEKMQ (reference sequence). There are 17 residues in the CDR3. CDR3 protein: CASSLGTGTRITDTQYF. DNA of the CDR3: TGTGCCAGCAGCTTAGGCACGGGGACAAGGATAACAGATACGCAGTATTTT.

The sample holds a few counts of this clonotype. The chain employs TRBV6-5 and TRBJ2-5, with 8 bases aligning to TRBD1. Germline CDR1 reads MNHEY; CDR2 reads SVGAGI. This CDR3 is 16 amino acids long. The J segment lost 2 bases and the V segment lost 1 base, leaving 6 bases of the junction unmatched. The CDR3 DNA is TGTGCCAGCAGTTACTTCGAGACAGGGGAACAAGAGACCCAGTACTTC. Protein: CASSYFETGEQETQYF.

The V and J genes are TRBV7-8 and TRBJ2-7, with TRBD2 matching 10 bases. Germline CDR1 reads SGHVS; CDR2 reads FQNEAQ. The CDR3 has 17 residues. J was trimmed by 7 bases and V by 6 bases; bases with no gene match: 18. The CDR3 DNA sequence: TGTGCCAGCAGTTTTTCCCCGGCGCCTAGCGGGAGTGGTGAGCAGTACTTC. This translates into CASSFSPAPSGSGEQYF. The variable domain in full, completed from reference TRBV7-8 and TRBJ2-7, reads GAGVSQSPRYKVAKRGQDVALRCDPISGHVSLFWYQQALGQGPEFLTYFQNEAQLDKSGLPSDRFFAERPEGSVSTLKIQRTQQEDSAVYLCASSFSPAPSGSGEQYFGPGTRLTVT.

This clonotype has more than one count but fewer than ten. This chain links TRBV20-1 with TRBJ2-7, with a tentative D call TRBD2 (5 bases). Germline lookup yields CDR1 DFQATT and CDR2 SNEGSKA (reference sequence). Trimming stripped 6 bases from V and 0 bases from J, with 18 bases between. The CDR3 covers 15 residues. Written as DNA, the CDR3 is TGCAGTGCATCGGAGGTTTATGGGAGCTCCTACGAGCAGTACTTC. It codes for CSASEVYGSSYEQYF.

There are a few counts of this clonotype. This sequence joins TRBV4-2 and TRBJ2-7, with D perhaps matching TRBD1 (5 bases). The germline CDR1 and CDR2 sequences are LGHNA and YNFKEQ. There are 14 residues in the CDR3. V was trimmed by 4 bases and J by 0 bases, leaving 10 bases between them. The CDR3 reads CASSPRQSSYEQYF. In DNA form, the CDR3 reads TGTGCCAGCAGCCCCAGACAGAGCTCCTACGAGCAGTACTTC.

The chain couples TRBV24-1 to TRBJ2-1, with TRBD1 matching 8 bases. This CDR3 is 17 amino acids long. Germline loops: CDR1 KGHDR, CDR2 SFDVKD. V shed 0 bases and J 8 bases; nucleotides not matched to a gene: 11. This CDR3 reads CATSDLPGPGGTDEQFF. The CDR3 DNA reads TGTGCCACCAGTGATTTGCCCGGGCCAGGGGGCACGGATGAGCAGTTCTTC.

This clonotype was detected a few times. V usage is TRBV5-8 and J usage is TRBJ2-1; D is unclear. The V gene's germline CDR1 is SGHTS and CDR2 YDEGEE. CDR3 length: 11 residues. Trimming shortened V by 9 bases and J by 8 bases, and 12 bases separated the two germline ends. CDR3 region: CANTMVDEQFF. DNA of the CDR3: TGTGCCAACACCATGGTCGATGAGCAGTTCTTC.

The rearrangement joins TRBV4-1 to TRBJ2-3, with a possible D match to TRBD1 (6 bases). Germline assignment: CDR1 MGHRA and CDR2 YSYEKL. This CDR3 is built from 17 residues. V lost 0 bases and J lost 7, with 20 bases in between. The CDR3 nucleotides read TGCGCCAGCAGCCAAGATGAGGTGGGCAGGGGTTATCATACGCAGTATTTT. Its translation is CASSQDEVGRGYHTQYF.

The chain couples TRBV20-1 to TRBJ1-5, with 7 nucleotides matching TRBD1. After removal of 2 bases from V and 7 bases from J, the junction contained 8 bases not matched to a gene. The CDR3 contains 14 residues. Germline lookup yields CDR1 DFQATT and CDR2 SNEGSKA (reference sequence). The CDR3: CSARTRQGPQPQHF. In DNA, the CDR3 is TGCAGTGCTAGAACCAGACAGGGCCCCCAGCCCCAGCATTTT.

This clonotype showed up just a few times. This sequence joins TRBV20-1 and TRBJ2-7, with D possibly being TRBD1 or TRBD2 (6 bases each). The CDR3 sequence is 13 residues long. The V end lost 6 bases, the J end lost 7 bases, and 19 bases lay between the germline ends. Germline CDR1 DFQATT, CDR2 SNEGSKA (reference sequence). CDR3 residues: CSAQRMEGVEQYF. The CDR3 DNA reads as TGCAGTGCCCAAAGGATGGAGGGGGTTGAGCAGTACTTC.

The rearrangement uses TRBV27 and TRBJ2-3; D is unclear. CDR1 and CDR2 from the germline V gene are MNHEY and SMNVEV (reference sequence). Trimming shortened V by 5 bases and J by 4 bases, and 13 bases separated the two germline ends. The CDR3 totals 14 residues. The CDR3 reads CASSLGIAADTQYF. CDR3 DNA: TGTGCCAGCAGTCTAGGGATAGCAGCAGATACGCAGTATTTT.

V is TRBV5-1 and J is TRBJ2-3; no definite D call. Trimming shortened V by 2 bases and J by 0 bases, and 7 bases separated the two germline ends. Germline V gene lookup returns CDR1 SGHRS and CDR2 YFSETQ. The CDR3 covers 14 residues. CDR3 in DNA: TGCGCCAGCAGCTTCGCAGATAGCACAGATACGCAGTATTTT. Its translation: CASSFADSTDTQYF.

V usage is TRBV12-3 or TRBV12-4 and J usage is TRBJ2-1; perhaps TRBD1 as D (6 bases). This CDR3 has 15 residues. Between the trimmed V and J ends, which lost 4 bases and 9 bases, there was a span of 19 bases. CDR3 bases: TGTGCCAGCAGTTCTTACAGGGATCCAGGGAGTGAGCAGTTCTTC. Its translation: CASSSYRDPGSEQFF.

This clonotype was seen many times. The J gene is TRBJ2-1, the V gene TRBV12-3 or TRBV12-4; D is perhaps TRBD2 (5 bases). The length of the CDR3 is 15 residues. Deletions cut 5 bases from V and 7 bases from J, with 18 bases between. This CDR3 is CASSGGGGQLNEQFF. DNA for the CDR3: TGTGCCAGCAGTGGAGGTGGCGGTCAATTGAATGAGCAGTTCTTC.

J is TRBJ2-3 and V is TRBV6-1; weak D call: TRBD2 (6 bases). Trimming shortened V by 6 bases and J by 4 bases, and 20 bases separated the two germline ends. CDR3 size: 16 residues. The germline gives CDR1 MNHNS, CDR2 SASEGT. The CDR3 here is CASSWSGLFSADTQYF. The CDR3 region has the DNA TGTGCCAGCAGCTGGTCGGGACTTTTTTCCGCAGATACGCAGTATTTT.

Turning to this clonotype: The junction differs from germline at one of its ends, possibly a read error. In DNA, the CDR3 is TGCGCCAGCAGTTTGGATATCGGGGGTCGTCCCCTCCACTTT. Its protein product is CASSLDIGGRPLHF. This chain links TRBV5-1 with TRBJ1-6; D may be TRBD1 (5 bases). This CDR3 region has 14 residues. Per germline, CDR1 SGHRS and CDR2 YFSETQ.

The chain combines TRBV5-1 with TRBJ2-7, with 8 bases matching TRBD2. CDR3 length equals 15 residues. Trimming at V came to 3 bases and at J to 4 bases, leaving 9 bases not matched to a gene. Germline assignment: CDR1 SGHRS and CDR2 YFSETQ. CDR3 DNA: TGCGCCAGCAGCTCAGCCGAGCGGGAGTATTACGAGCAGTACTTC. It encodes CASSSAEREYYEQYF.

The chain recombines TRBV28 with TRBJ2-5; maybe TRBD1 (5 bases). Germline assignment: CDR1 MDHEN and CDR2 SYDVKM. The CDR3 contains 12 residues. Trimming pared 10 bases from V and 7 bases from J, leaving 16 bases between. CDR3 in amino acids: CAIRKGLGTQYF. CDR3 in DNA: TGTGCCATACGCAAGGGGCTGGGGACCCAGTACTTC.

This clonotype was counted at least ten times. The chain employs TRBV12-3 or TRBV12-4 and TRBJ1-5; D is undetermined. Trimming shortened V by 6 bases and J by 2 bases, and 11 bases separated the two germline ends. The CDR3 is 14 residues long. The CDR3 spells CASSLDGRNQPQHF. The CDR3 DNA reads TGTGCCAGCAGCTTGGACGGACGCAATCAGCCCCAGCATTTT.